The clone carrying this T cell receptor beta chain was recorded many times. Its cognate antigen is unknown. Researchers took RNA transcripts and amplified TCR beta CDR3 regions from them. In the first round, RT-PCR was carried out with HTBI primers, and a multiplex PCR formed the second round. TCRdb itself ran the multiplex PCR reads through MiXCR, one entry per CDR3 protein. Of more than 300,000 distinct CDR3 sequences listed, roughly a sixth are singletons. This sample stems from a study of Graves' ophthalmopathy and Graves' hyperthyroidism. Trimming took 10 bases from V and 1 from J, leaving 13 bases between them. Germline CDR1 SGHAT, CDR2 FQDESV (reference sequence). The CDR3 runs 13 residues. Study-level points and caveats: Blood repertoires reportedly contained most expanded thyroid clonotypes above 0.001 frequency.

The clonotype was recovered from an adult woman with stable Graves' hyperthyroidism. Source material: peripheral blood. J is TRBJ1-1 and V is TRBV11-1; a possible D gene is TRBD1 (5 bases). CDR3 sequence: CATHRTTNTEAFF. CDR3 nucleotide sequence: TGTGCCACCCATCGGACAACGAACACTGAAGCTTTCTTT.